This T cell receptor beta chain is drawn from a study of graft-versus-host responses after intestinal transplantation. Study-level background: As for transplant type, recipients had multivisceral, liver-intestinal, or isolated intestinal grafts. Notes on the study in general: In patients with graft-donor T cell macrochimerism, allograft graft-versus-host to host-versus-graft clonal ratios were high. The highest levels of circulating GvH clones went along with early declines in HvG clones after transplant.

Only in-frame clones appear in the TCRdb table, and some are missing; sequencing was by immunoSEQ multiplex PCR. The table has about 94,000 clones, roughly nine tenths seen once; the top ten hold 0.5%. A single count supports this clone. Its antigen is undetermined. The clonotype was recovered from a human donor who received an intestinal transplant. The sequenced sample was unstimulated CD8+ T cells sorted from spleen or lymph node cells, obtained before intestinal transplant.

This CDR3 reads CASSWRDSSTDTQYF. The CDR3 DNA reads TGTGCCAGCAGTTGGAGGGACAGCAGCACAGATACGCAGTATTTT. The J gene is TRBJ2-3, the V gene TRBV28; D perhaps matches TRBD1 (7 bases). The CDR3 length is 15 residues. Per germline, CDR1 MDHEN and CDR2 SYDVKM. With 4 bases removed from V and 0 bases from J, the gap between germline ends came to 11 bases.